A single sample is the source of the 8 T cell receptor beta chains below, sequenced in a study of blood T cell repertoires in COVID-19 (dated by TCRdb to about 2020). The library was made by the immunoSEQ multiplex PCR assay. TCRdb holds this immuneACCESS table with in-frame rearrangements only. Some clones are missing; in checked studies, unresolved V genes explain under half, and the rest has no known cause. The sample profile shows roughly 120,000 clones; approximately 80% of them were found once. 9% to 15% of the sample goes to the ten largest clones. The sample was peripheral blood. The receptors shown here come from a woman aged 55-69 years with acute or convalescent COVID-19.

CDR3 loop: CASSYRGIGGYTF. In DNA, the CDR3 is TGTGCCAGCAGCTACAGGGGGATTGGTGGCTACACCTTC. The chain employs TRBV12-3 or TRBV12-4 and TRBJ1-2; 8 bases match TRBD1. V gave up 6 bases and J gave up 7 bases; unmatched junction bases: 7. The CDR3 runs 13 residues.

V usage is TRBV6-5 and J usage is TRBJ2-1; perhaps TRBD1 as D (5 bases). This CDR3 spans 13 amino acids. V was pared by 6 bases and J by 4 bases, with 10 bases between. The germline V gene has CDR1 MNHEY and CDR2 SVGAGI. This CDR3 is CASSRQRYNEQFF. In DNA, the CDR3 is TGTGCCAGCAGCCGACAGAGATACAATGAGCAGTTCTTC.

This clone was detected a few times. The chain combines TRBV18 with TRBJ1-1; D not resolved. Germline-derived CDR1 and CDR2 are KGHSH and LQKENI. The CDR3 has 12 amino acids. V was shortened by 6 bases and J by 3 bases, with 8 bases between the two germline ends. The chain's CDR3 is CASSRRDTEAFF. CDR3 in DNA: TGTGCCAGCTCCCGCCGGGACACTGAAGCTTTCTTT.

This chain links TRBV12-3 or TRBV12-4 with TRBJ2-5; TRBD1 agrees at 7 bases. V was clipped by 7 bases and J by 3 bases; unmatched bases: 5. CDR3 length: 13 residues. DNA for the CDR3: TGTGCCAGCACCCCGACAGGGAAAGAGACCCAGTACTTC. It specifies CASTPTGKETQYF.

V usage is TRBV11-2 and J usage is TRBJ1-4; D might be TRBD1 (5 bases). The ends were cut back, 3 bases at V and 3 bases at J, with 11 bases in the middle. CDR1 SGHAT and CDR2 FQNNGV come from the germline V gene. CDR3 length: 15 residues. The chain's CDR3 is CASSFSGISNEKLFF. The CDR3 DNA follows: TGTGCCAGCAGCTTCTCAGGGATTTCTAATGAAAAACTGTTTTTT.

This clone was recorded once. This chain joins TRBV11-2 and TRBJ2-5; D gene unclear. Per germline, CDR1 SGHAT and CDR2 FQNNGV. V gave up 0 bases and J gave up 2 bases, with 7 bases separating them. The CDR3 is 14 residues long. For the CDR3, the DNA is TGTGCCAGCAGCTTAGATACAGTACAAGAGACCCAGTACTTC. It is translated as CASSLDTVQETQYF.

The chain recombines TRBV19 with TRBJ1-2; D is uncertain. This CDR3 comprises 15 residues. V shed 5 bases and J shed 0 bases, with 13 bases lying between them. CDR1 is LNHDA, CDR2 SQIVND, per germline (reference sequence). The CDR3 bases are TGTGCCAGTAGTCCCTCGGGAGCAGCTAACTATGGCTACACCTTC. Its translation: CASSPSGAANYGYTF.

The chain carries TRBV3-1 (or the pseudogene TRBV3-2) and TRBJ1-4; no definite D call. CDR3 length equals 14 residues. Germline CDR1 and CDR2: LGHDT and YNNKEL (reference sequence). V was trimmed by 1 base and J by 5 bases, leaving 8 bases between them. CDR3 bases: TGTGCCAGCAGCCAAGCGGTCGTCAATGAAAAACTGTTTTTT. As protein: CASSQAVVNEKLFF.